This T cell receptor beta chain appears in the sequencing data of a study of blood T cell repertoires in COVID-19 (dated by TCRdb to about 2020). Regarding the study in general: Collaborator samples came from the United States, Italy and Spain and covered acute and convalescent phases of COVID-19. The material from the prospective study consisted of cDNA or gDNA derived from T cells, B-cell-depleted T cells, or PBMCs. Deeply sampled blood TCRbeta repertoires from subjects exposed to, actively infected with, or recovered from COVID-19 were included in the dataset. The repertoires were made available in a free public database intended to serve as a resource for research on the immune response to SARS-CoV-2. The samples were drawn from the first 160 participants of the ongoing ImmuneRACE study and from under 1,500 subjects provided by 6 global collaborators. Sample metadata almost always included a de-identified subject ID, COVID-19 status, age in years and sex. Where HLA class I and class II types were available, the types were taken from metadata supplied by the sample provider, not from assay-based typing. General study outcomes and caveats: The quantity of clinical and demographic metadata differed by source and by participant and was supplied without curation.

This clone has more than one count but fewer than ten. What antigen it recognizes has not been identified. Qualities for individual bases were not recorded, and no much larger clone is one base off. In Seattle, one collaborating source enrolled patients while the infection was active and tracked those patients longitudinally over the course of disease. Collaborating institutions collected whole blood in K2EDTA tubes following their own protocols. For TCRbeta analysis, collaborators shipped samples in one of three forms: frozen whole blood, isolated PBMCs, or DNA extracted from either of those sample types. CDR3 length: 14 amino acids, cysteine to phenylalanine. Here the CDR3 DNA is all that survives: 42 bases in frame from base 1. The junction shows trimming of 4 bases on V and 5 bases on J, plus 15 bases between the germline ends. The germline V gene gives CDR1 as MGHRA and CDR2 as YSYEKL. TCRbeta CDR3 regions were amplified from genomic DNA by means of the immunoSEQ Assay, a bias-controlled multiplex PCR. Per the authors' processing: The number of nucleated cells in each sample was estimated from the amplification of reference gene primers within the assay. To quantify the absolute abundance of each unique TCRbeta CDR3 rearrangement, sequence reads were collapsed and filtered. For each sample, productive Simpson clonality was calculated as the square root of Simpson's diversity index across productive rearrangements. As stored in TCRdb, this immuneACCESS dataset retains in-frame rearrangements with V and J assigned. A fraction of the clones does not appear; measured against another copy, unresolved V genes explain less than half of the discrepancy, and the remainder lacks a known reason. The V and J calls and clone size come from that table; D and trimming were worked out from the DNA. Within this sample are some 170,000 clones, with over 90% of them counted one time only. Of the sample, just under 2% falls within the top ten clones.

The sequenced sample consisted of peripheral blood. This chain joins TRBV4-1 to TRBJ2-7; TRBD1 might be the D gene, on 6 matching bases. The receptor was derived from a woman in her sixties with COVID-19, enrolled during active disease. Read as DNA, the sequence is TGCGCCAGCAGCCGGGGACATTCGTACGACGAGCAGTACTTC. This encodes CASSRGHSYDEQYF.